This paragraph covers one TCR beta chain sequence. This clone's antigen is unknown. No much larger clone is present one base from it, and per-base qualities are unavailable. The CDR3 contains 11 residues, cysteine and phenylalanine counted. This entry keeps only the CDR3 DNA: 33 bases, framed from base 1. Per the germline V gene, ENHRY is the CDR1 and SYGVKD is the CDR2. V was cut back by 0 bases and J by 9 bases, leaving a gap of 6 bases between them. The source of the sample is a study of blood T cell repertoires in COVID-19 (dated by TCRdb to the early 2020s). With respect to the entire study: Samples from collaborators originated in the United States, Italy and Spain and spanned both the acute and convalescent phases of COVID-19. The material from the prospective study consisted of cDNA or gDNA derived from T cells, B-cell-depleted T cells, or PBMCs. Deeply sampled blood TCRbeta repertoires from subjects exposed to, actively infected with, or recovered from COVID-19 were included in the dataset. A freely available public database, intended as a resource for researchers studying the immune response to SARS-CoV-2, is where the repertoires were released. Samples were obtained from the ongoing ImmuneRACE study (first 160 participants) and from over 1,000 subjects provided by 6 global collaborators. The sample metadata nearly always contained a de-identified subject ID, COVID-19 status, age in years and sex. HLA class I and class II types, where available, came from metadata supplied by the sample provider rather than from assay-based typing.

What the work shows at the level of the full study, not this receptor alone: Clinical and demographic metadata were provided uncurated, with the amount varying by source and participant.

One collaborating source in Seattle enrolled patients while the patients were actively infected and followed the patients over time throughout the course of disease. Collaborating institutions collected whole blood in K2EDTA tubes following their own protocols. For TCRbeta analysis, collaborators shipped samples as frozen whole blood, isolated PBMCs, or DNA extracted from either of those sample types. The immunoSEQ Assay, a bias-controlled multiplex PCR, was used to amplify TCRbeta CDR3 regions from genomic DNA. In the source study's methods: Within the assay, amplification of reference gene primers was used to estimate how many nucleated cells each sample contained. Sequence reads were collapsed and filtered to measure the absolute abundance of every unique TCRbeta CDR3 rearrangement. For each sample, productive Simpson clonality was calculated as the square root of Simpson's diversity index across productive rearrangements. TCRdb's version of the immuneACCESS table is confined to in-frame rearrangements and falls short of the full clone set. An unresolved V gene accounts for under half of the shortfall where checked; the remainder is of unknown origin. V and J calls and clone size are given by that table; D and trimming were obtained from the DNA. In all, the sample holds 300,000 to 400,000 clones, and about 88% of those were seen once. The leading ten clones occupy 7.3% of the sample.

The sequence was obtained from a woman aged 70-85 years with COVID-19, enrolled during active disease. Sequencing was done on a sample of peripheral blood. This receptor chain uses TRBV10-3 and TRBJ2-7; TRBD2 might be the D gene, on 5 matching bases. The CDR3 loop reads CAISESSVQYF. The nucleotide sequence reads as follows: TGTGCCATCAGTGAGTCTAGCGTGCAGTACTTC.